Listed here is a single T cell receptor beta chain. The antigen remains unidentified. This record comes from a study of T cell responses to AZD1222 COVID-19 vaccine. Study background: Second-dose intervals near 4 or 12 weeks were combined. Study findings and constraints: Repertoire sampling occurred only after the peak T cell response. Per reports, nearly half of all spike-specific TCRs target regions that are unmutated in variants.

V lost 4 bases and J lost 6, with 16 bases in between. The CDR3 is 15 residues long. Germline-derived CDR1 and CDR2 are SEHNR and FQNEAQ (reference sequence). Produced via immunoSEQ multiplex PCR; TCRdb's table is partial and in-frame only. The profile shows tens of thousands of clones, approximately 82% of them singletons. This receptor was taken from an adult in good health. This chain connects TRBV7-9 to TRBJ2-1; the D call may be TRBD1 or TRBD2 (5 bases each). The material sequenced was peripheral blood, taken on day 0 of AZD1222 vaccination. CDR3 region: CASSWHPGPSNEQFF. The CDR3 DNA sequence: TGTGCCAGCAGCTGGCACCCGGGACCCAGCAATGAGCAGTTCTTC. Full variable domain (remainder filled in from reference TRBV7-9 and TRBJ2-1): DTGVSQNPRHKITKRGQNVTFRCDPISEHNRLYWYRQTLGQGPEFLTYFQNEAQLEKSRLLSDRFSAERPKGSFSTLEIQRTEQGDSAMYLCASSWHPGPSNEQFFGPGTRLTVL.